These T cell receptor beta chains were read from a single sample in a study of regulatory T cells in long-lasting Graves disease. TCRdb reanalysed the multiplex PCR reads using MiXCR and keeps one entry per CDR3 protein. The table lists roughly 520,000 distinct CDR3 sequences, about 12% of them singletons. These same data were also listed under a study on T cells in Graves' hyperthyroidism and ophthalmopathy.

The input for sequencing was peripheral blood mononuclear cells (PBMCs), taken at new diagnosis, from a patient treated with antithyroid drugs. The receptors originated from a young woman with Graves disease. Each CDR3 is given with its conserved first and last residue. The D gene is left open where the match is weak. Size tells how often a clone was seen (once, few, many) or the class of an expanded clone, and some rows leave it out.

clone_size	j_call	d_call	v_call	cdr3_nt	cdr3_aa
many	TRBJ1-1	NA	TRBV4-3	TGCGCCAGCAGCCAAGACGGACTGACAGATGGAAACACTGAAGCTTTCTTT	CASSQDGLTDGNTEAFF
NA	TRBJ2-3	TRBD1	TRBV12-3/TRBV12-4	TGTGCCAGCAGTTTGACCGGGACAGGGGATAGGGCAGATACGCAGTATTTT	CASSLTGTGDRADTQYF
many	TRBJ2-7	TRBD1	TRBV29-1	TGCAGCGTGGAGTCCGACAGGGACTACGAGCAGTACTTC	CSVESDRDYEQYF
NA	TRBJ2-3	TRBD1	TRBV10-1	TGCGCCAGCCTACTTTCCAGGGGGCACACAGATACGCAGTATTTT	CASLLSRGHTDTQYF
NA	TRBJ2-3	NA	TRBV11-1	TGTGCCAGCAACCCATCGGCCCTGGGAGATACGCAGTATTTT	CASNPSALGDTQYF
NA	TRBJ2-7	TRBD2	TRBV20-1	TGCAGTGCTCAAGGACTAGCGGGAGGACAGGACGAGCAGTACTTC	CSAQGLAGGQDEQYF
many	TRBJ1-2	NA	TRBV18	TGTGCCAGCTCATCAACGCAAACCTCTGGGTATGGCTACACCTTC	CASSSTQTSGYGYTF
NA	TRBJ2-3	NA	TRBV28	TGTGCCAGCAGTTTCGTCTCTTACCTCCCGGGAGCCACAGATGCGCAGTATTTT	CASSFVSYLPGATDAQYF
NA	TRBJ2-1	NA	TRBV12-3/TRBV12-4	TGTGCCAGCACCGAATCCGTAGCGAGAGGGCTTGGTGGTGAGCAGTTCTTC	CASTESVARGLGGEQFF
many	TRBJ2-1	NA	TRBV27	TGTGCCAGCAGTTTATCGGCACTTTACGAGCAGTTCTTC	CASSLSALYEQFF
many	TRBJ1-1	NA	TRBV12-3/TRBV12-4	TGTGCCAGCACTCAAGGGGAAAGGTATACTGAAGCTTTCTTT	CASTQGERYTEAFF
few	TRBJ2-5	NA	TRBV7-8	TGTGCCAGCAGCCATCAGCAAGGAGCGAAGACCCAGTACTTC	CASSHQQGAKTQYF
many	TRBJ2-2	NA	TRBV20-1	TGCAGTGCTAGAGATATCGGGGTGGCCGGGGAGCTGTTTTTT	CSARDIGVAGELFF
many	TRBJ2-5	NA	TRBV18	TGTGCCAGCTCACCTCCGGAGACCCAGTACTTC	CASSPPETQYF
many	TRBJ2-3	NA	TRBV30	TGTGCCTGGACTAATCGTTCGGGGAGTAAGACAGATACGCAGTATTTT	CAWTNRSGSKTDTQYF
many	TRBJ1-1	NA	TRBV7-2	TGTGCCAGCAGCTTAACTTCTATGATGGGGAACACTGAAGCTTTCTTT	CASSLTSMMGNTEAFF
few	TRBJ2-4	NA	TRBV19	TGTGCCAGTAGTACAGGCTCAAAAAACATTCAGTACTTC	CASSTGSKNIQYF
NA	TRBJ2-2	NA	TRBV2	TGTGCCAGCAAGGGCAAATACACCGGGGAGCTGTTTTTT	CASKGKYTGELFF
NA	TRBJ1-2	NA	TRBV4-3	TGCGCCAGCAGCCATCTCCCTACAGTGTTTGTCGATGGCTACACCTTC	CASSHLPTVFVDGYTF
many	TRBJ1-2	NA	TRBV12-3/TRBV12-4	TGTGCCAGCAGTTTAGCTATCCGACAGACCTTTAACTATGGCTACACCTTC	CASSLAIRQTFNYGYTF
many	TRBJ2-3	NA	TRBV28	TGTGCCAGCAGTCCGACGGGAGTACCCCAGGGGGGGCAGTATTTT	CASSPTGVPQGGQYF
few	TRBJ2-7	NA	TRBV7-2	TGTGCCAGCAGCTTAGAGGGATCTTTCCTCTACGAGCAGTACTTC	CASSLEGSFLYEQYF
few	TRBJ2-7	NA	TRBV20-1	TGCAGTGCTGGACGGCCCTACGAGCAGTACTTC	CSAGRPYEQYF
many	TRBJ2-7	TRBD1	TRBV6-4	TGTGCCAGCAGGAGAAGATCAGGGGGCTACGAGCAGTACTTC	CASRRRSGGYEQYF
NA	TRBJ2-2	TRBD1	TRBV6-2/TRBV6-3	TGTGCCAGCAGCCCTACCCCGGACAGGGCCGGGGAGCTGTTTTTT	CASSPTPDRAGELFF
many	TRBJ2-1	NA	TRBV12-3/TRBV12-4	TGTGCCAGCAGGGTAGGGGGCAATGAGCAGTTCTTC	CASRVGGNEQFF
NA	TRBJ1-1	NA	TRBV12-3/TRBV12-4	TGTGCCGGCAGTTTGTACAGAAACACTGAAGCTTTCTTT	CAGSLYRNTEAFF